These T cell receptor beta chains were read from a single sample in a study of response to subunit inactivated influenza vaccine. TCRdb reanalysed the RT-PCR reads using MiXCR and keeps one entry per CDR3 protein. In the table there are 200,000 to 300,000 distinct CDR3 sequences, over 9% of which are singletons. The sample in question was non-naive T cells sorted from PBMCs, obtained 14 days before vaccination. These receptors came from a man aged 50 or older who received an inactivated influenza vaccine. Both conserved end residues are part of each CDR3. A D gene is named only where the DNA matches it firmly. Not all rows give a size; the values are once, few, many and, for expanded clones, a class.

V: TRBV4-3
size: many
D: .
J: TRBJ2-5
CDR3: CASSQVSGIQETQYF
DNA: TGCGCCAGCAGCCAAGTTTCAGGTATACAAGAGACCCAGTACTTC

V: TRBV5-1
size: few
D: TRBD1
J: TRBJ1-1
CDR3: CASSFPGQGAVNTEAFF
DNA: TGCGCCAGCAGCTTTCCGGGACAGGGGGCTGTCAACACTGAAGCTTTCTTT

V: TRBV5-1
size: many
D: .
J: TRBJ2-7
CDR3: CASGEDDTYEQYF
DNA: TGCGCCAGCGGAGAGGACGATACCTACGAGCAGTACTTC

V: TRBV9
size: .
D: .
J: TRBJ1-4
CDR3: CASSIRGDIEEKLFF
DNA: TGTGCCAGCAGCATAAGAGGGGACATAGAAGAAAAACTGTTTTTT

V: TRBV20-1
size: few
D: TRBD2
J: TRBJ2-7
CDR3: CSASVWGGGYEQYF
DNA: TGCAGTGCTTCCGTTTGGGGGGGAGGATACGAGCAGTACTTC

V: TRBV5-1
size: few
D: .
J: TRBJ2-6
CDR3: CASKISGANVLTF
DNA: TGCGCCAGCAAAATTAGTGGGGCCAACGTCCTGACTTTC

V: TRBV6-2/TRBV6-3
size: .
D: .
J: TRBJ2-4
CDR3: CASRSTGTRRYF
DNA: TGTGCCAGCAGATCCACCGGGACACGTCGGTACTTC

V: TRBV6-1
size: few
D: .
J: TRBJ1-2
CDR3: CASTGAGRPNYGYTF
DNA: TGTGCCAGCACTGGGGCAGGGCGCCCCAACTATGGCTACACCTTC

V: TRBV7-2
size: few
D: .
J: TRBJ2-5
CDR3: CASSRTGSRGETQYF
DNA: TGTGCCAGCAGCAGGACTGGGTCACGGGGAGAGACCCAGTACTTC

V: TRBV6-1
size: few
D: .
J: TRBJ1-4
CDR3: CASRKGPMGFNEKLFF
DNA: TGTGCCAGCAGAAAAGGCCCGATGGGGTTTAATGAAAAACTGTTTTTT

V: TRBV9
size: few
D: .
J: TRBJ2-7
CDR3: CASSSGGETYEQYF
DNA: TGTGCCAGCAGCTCAGGGGGGGAAACCTACGAGCAGTACTTC

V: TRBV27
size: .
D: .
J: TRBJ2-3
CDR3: CASSSEDGTDTQYF
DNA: TGTGCCAGCAGTTCCGAGGATGGCACAGATACGCAGTATTTT

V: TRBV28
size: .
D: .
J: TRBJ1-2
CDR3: CASSRQIANYGYTF
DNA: TGTGCCAGCAGTAGGCAGATAGCTAACTATGGCTACACCTTC

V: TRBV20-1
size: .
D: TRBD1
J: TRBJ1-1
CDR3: CSAQYLTGGSEAFF
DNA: TGCAGTGCTCAATACTTGACAGGGGGCTCTGAAGCTTTCTTT

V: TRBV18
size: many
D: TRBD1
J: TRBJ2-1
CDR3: CASSPSGTGGRNEQFF
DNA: TGTGCCAGCTCACCGTCCGGGACAGGGGGAAGGAATGAGCAGTTCTTC

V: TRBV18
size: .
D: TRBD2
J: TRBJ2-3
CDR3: CASSPRTSGGPTKDTQYF
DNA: TGTGCCAGCTCACCACGTACTAGCGGGGGTCCTACAAAAGATACGCAGTATTTT

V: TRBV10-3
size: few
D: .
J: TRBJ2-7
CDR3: CAINTQGQNSYEQYF
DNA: TGTGCCATCAATACTCAGGGGCAAAATTCCTACGAGCAGTACTTC